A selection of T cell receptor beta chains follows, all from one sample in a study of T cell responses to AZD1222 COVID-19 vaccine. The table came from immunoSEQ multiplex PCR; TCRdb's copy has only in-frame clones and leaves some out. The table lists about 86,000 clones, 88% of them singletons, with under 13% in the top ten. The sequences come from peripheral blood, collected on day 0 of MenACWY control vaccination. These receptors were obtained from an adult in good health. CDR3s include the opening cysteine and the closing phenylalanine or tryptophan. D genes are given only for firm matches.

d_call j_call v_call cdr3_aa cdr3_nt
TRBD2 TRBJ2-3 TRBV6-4 CASSAEGLAGGQPLTDTQYF TGTGCCAGCAGTGCGGAGGGACTAGCGGGGGGCCAACCCCTGACAGATACGCAGTATTTT
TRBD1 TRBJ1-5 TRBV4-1 CASSQGVRGPRQPQHF TGCGCCAGCAGCCAAGGTGTAAGGGGGCCTAGACAGCCCCAGCATTTT
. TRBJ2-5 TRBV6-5 CASRETSLQETQYF TGTGCCAGCAGAGAGACCAGCCTCCAAGAGACCCAGTACTTC
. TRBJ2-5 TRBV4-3 CASSQDLGYQETQYF TGCGCCAGCAGCCAAGATCTAGGCTACCAAGAGACCCAGTACTTC
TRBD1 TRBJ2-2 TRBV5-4 CASSLAGTGGTGELFF TGTGCCAGCAGCTTGGCCGGGACAGGGGGGACCGGGGAGCTGTTTTTT
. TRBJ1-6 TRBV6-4 CASSGYAGGNSPLHF TGTGCCAGCAGTGGGTACGCGGGGGGCAATTCACCCCTCCACTTT
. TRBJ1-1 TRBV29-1 CSVWAGREAFF TGCAGCGTTTGGGCAGGCCGTGAAGCTTTCTTT
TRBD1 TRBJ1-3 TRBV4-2 CASSQVGQGGNTIYF TGTGCCAGCAGCCAAGTAGGACAGGGGGGAAACACCATATATTTT
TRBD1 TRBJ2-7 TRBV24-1 CATAGQGCVEQYF TGTGCCACCGCCGGACAGGGGTGCGTCGAGCAGTACTTC
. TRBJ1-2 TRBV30 CAWSVGGGGYTF TGTGCCTGGAGTGTTGGCGGGGGTGGCTACACCTTC
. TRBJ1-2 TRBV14 CASSLRGGDYGYTF TGTGCCAGCAGCCTGAGGGGGGGCGACTATGGCTACACCTTC
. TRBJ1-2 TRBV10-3 CAISAVQGNNYGYTF TGTGCCATCAGTGCAGTACAGGGAAATAACTATGGCTACACCTTC
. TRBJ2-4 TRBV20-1 CSASDDRVIAKNIQYF TGCAGTGCTAGTGATGACAGAGTAATAGCCAAAAACATTCAGTACTTC
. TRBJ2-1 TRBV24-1 CATSRFGSGEQFF TGTGCCACCAGTAGGTTTGGATCCGGTGAGCAGTTCTTC
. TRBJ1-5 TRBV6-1 CASSEELQDQPQHF TGTGCCAGCAGTGAAGAGCTACAGGATCAGCCCCAGCATTTT
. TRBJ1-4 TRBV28 CASSFDRLGETEKLFF TGTGCCAGCAGTTTCGACAGGTTGGGAGAGACTGAAAAACTGTTTTTT
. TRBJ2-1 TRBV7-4 CASSPRYNEQFF TGTGCCAGCAGCCCCCGGTACAATGAGCAGTTCTTC
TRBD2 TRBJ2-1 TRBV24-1 CATSTPSGGANEQFF TGTGCCACCAGCACACCTAGCGGGGGGGCCAATGAGCAGTTCTTC
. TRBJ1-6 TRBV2 CASSNQLYMDSPLHF TGTGCCAGCAGTAATCAGCTCTACATGGATTCACCCCTCCACTTT
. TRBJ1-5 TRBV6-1 CASSEALGQISNQPQHF TGTGCCAGCAGTGAAGCGCTAGGGCAAATAAGCAATCAGCCCCAGCATTTT
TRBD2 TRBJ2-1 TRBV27 CASSQPLRTQAGVYNEQFF TGTGCCAGCAGTCAACCCCTAAGAACTCAAGCGGGGGTTTACAATGAGCAGTTCTTC
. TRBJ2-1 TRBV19 CASSIGRGNEQFF TGTGCCAGTAGTATCGGCCGGGGAAATGAGCAGTTCTTC
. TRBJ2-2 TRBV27 CASSPEAGTNTGELFF TGTGCCAGCAGTCCTGAGGCCGGGACAAACACCGGGGAGCTGTTTTTT
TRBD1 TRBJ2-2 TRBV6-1 CASSEGDRDTGELFF TGTGCCAGCAGTGAAGGGGACAGGGACACCGGGGAGCTGTTTTTT
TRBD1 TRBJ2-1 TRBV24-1 CATSDPRPDRDHEQFF TGTGCCACCAGTGATCCCCGGCCGGACAGGGACCATGAGCAGTTCTTC
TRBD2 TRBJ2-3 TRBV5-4 CASSSERGGVAQYF TGTGCCAGCAGCTCCGAGCGGGGGGGAGTAGCGCAGTATTTT
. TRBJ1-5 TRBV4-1 CASSHGMTALDQPQHF TGCGCCAGCAGCCATGGAATGACAGCCTTGGATCAGCCCCAGCATTTT
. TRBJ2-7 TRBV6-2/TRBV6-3 CASSRLAEQYF TGTGCCAGCAGTAGGTTAGCCGAGCAGTACTTC